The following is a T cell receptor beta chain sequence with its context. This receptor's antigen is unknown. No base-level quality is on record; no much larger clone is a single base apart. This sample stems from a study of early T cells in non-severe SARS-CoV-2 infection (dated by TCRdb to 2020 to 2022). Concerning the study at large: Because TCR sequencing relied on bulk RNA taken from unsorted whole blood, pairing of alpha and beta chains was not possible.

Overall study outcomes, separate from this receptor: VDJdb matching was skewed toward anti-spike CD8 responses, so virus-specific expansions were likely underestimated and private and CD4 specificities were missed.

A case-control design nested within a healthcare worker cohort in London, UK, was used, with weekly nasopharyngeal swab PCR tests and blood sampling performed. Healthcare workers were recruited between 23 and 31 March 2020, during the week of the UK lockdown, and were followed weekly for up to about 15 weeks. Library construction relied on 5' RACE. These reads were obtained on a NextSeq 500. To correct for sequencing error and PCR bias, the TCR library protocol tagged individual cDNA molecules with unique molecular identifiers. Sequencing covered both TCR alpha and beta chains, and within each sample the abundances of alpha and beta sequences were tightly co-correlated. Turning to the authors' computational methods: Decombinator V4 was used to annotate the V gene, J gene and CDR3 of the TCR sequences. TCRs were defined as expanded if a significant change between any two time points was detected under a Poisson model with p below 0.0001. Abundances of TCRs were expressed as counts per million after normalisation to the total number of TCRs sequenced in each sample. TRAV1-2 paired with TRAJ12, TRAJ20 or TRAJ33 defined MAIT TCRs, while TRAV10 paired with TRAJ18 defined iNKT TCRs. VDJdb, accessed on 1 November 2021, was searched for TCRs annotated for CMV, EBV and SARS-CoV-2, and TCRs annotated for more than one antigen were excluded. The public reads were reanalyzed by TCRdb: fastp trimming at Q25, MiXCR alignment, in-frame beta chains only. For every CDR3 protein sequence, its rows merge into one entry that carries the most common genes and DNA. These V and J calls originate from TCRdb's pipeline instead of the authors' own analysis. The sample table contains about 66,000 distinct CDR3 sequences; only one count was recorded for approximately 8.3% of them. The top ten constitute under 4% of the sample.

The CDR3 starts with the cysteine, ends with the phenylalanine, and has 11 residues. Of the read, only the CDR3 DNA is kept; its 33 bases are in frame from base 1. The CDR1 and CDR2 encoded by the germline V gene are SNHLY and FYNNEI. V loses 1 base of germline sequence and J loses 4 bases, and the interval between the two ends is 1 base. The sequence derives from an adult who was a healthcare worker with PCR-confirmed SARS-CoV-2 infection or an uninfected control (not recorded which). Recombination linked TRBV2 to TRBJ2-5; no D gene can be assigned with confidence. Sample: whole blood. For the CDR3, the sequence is CASSEVETQYF. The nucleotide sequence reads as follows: TGTGCCAGCAGTGAAGTAGAGACCCAGTACTTC.